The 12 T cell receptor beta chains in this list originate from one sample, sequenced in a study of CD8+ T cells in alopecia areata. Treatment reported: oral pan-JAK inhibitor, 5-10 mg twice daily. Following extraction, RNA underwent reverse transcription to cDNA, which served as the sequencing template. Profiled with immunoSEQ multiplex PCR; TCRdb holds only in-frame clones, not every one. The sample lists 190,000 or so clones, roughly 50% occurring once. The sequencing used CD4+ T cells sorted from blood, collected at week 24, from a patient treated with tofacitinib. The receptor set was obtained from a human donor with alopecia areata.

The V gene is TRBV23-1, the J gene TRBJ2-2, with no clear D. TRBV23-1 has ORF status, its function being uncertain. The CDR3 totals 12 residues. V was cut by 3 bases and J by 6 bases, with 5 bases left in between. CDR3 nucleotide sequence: TGCGCCAGCAGTCAGGAATCCGGGGAGCTGTTTTTT. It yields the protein CASSQESGELFF.

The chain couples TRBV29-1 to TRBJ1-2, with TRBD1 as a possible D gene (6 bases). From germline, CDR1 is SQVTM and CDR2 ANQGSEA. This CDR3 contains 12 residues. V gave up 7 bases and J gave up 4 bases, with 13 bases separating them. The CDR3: CSGLRGGYGYTF. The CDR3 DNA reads TGCAGCGGCCTCAGGGGAGGCTATGGCTACACCTTC. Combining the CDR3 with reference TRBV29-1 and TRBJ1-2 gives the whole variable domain SAVISQKPSRDICQRGTSLTIQCQVDSQVTMMFWYRQQPGQSLTLIATANQGSEATYESGFVIDKFPISRPNLTFSTLTVSNMSPEDSSIYLCSGLRGGYGYTFGSGTRLTVV.

CDR3 amino acids: CASSLAIGLANEKLFF. The CDR3 nucleotides are TGTGCCAGCAGCTTAGCAATTGGTTTGGCTAATGAAAAACTGTTTTTT. V gene TRBV7-9 combines with J gene TRBJ1-4, with D unresolved. Trimming took off 0 bases at V and 3 bases at J, with 11 bases between the two ends. This CDR3 is 16 amino acids long. CDR1 SEHNR and CDR2 FQNEAQ come from the germline V gene (reference sequence).

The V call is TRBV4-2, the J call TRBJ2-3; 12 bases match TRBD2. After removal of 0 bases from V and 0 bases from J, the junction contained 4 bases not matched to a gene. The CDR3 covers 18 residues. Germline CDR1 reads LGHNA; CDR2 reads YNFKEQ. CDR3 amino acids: CASSQEASGGDSTDTQYF. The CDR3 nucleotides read TGTGCCAGCAGCCAAGAGGCTAGCGGGGGGGATAGCACAGATACGCAGTATTTT.

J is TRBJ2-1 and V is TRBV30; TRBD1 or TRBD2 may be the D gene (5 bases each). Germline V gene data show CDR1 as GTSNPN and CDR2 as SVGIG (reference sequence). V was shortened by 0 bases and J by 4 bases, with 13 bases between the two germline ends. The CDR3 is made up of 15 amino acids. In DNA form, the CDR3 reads TGTGCCTGGAGTGTACTGCTCGGGGCGTACAATGAGCAGTTCTTC. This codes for CAWSVLLGAYNEQFF.

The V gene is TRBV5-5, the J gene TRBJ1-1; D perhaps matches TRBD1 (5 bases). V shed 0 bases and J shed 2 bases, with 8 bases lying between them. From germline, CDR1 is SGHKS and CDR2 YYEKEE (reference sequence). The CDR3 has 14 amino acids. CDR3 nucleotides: TGTGCCAGCAGCTTGGCCAGGGCAAACACTGAAGCTTTCTTT. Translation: CASSLARANTEAFF.

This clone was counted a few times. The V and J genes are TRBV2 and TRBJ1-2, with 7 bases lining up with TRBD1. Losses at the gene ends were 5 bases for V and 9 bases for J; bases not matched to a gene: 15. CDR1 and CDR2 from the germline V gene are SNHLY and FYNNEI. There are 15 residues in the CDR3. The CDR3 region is CASSRQGSESGSYTF. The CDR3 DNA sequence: TGTGCCAGCAGTCGACAGGGATCAGAATCCGGAAGCTACACCTTC. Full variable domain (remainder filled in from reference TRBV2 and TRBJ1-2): EPEVTQTPSHQVTQMGQEVILRCVPISNHLYFYWYRQILGQKVEFLVSFYNNEISEKSEIFDDQFSVERPDGSNFTLKIRSTKLEDSAMYFCASSRQGSESGSYTFGSGTRLTVV.

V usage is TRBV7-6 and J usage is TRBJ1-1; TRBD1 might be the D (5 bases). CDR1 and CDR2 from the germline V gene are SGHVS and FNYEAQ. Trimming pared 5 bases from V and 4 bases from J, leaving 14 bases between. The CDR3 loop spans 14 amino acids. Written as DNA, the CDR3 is TGTGCCAGCAGCCCGCACGGGGGAGTCACTGAAGCTTTCTTT. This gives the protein CASSPHGGVTEAFF.

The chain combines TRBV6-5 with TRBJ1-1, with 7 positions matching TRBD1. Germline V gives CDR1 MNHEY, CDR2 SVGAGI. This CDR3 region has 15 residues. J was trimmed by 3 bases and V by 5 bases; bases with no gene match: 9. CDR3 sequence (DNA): TGTGCCAGCAGTCCCGACAGGGATGGTTACACTGAAGCTTTCTTT. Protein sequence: CASSPDRDGYTEAFF.

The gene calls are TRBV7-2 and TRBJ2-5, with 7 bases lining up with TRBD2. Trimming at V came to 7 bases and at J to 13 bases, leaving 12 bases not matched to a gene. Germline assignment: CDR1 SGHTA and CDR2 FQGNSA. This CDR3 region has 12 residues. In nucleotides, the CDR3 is TGTGCCAGCACCCTAGGAGCGGGGCCCGTGTACTTC. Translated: CASTLGAGPVYF.

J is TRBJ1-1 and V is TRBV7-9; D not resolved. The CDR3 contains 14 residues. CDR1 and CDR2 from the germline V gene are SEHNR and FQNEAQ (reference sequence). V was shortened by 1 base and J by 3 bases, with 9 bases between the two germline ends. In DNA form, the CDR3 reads TGTGCCAGCAGCTTAGTGAAAGGGCACACTGAAGCTTTCTTT. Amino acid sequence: CASSLVKGHTEAFF.

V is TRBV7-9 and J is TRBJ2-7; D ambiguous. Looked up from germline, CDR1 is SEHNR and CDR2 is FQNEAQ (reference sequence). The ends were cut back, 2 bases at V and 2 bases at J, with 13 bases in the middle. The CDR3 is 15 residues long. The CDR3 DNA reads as TGTGCCAGCAGCTTATCCCAGGCGACCGCCTACGAGCAGTACTTC. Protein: CASSLSQATAYEQYF.